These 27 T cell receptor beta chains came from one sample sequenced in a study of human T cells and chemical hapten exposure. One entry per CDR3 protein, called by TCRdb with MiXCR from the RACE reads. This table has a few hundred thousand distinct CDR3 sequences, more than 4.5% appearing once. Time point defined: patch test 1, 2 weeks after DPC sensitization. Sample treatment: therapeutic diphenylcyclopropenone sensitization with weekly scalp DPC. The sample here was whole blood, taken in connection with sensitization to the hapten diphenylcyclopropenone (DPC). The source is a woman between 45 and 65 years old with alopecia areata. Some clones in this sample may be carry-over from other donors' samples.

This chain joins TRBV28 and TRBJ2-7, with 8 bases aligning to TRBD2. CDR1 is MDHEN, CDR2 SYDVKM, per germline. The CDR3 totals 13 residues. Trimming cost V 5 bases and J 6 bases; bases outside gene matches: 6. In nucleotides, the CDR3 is TGTGCCAGCAGTCTGGGGACTAGTCGCGAGCAGTACTTC. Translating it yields CASSLGTSREQYF.

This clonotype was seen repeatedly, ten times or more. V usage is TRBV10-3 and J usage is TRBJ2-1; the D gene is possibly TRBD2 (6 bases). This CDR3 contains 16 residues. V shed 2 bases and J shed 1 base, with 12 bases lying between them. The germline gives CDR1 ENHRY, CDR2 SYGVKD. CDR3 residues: CAISETNAGSYNEQFF. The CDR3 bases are TGTGCCATCAGTGAGACTAACGCGGGGTCCTACAATGAGCAGTTCTTC.

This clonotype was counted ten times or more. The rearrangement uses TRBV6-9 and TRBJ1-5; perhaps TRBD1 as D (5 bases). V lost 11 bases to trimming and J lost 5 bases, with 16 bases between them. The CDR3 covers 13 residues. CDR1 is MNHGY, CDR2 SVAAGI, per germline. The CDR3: CAPPKGADQPQHF. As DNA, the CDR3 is TGTGCCCCCCCAAAAGGGGCTGATCAGCCCCAGCATTTT.

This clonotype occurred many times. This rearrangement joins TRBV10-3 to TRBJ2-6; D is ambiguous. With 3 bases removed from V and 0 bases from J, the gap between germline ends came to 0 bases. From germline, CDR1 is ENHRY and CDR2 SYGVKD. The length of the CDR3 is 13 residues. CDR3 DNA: TGTGCCATCAGTGACTCTGGGGCCAACGTCCTGACTTTC. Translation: CAISDSGANVLTF.

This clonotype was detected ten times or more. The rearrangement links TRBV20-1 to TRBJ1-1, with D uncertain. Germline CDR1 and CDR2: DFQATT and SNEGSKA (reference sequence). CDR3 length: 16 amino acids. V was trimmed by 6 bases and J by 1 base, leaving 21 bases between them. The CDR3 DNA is TGCAGTGCCACCTCTGCCCCCGCAGTAGGGAACACTGAAGCTTTCTTT. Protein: CSATSAPAVGNTEAFF.

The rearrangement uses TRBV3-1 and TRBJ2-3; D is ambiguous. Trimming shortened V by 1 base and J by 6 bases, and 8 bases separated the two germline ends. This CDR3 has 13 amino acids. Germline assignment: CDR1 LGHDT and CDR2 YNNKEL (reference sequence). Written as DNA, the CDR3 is TGTGCCAGCAGCCAAGTGAGTGGGGATACGCAGTATTTT. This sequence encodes CASSQVSGDTQYF.

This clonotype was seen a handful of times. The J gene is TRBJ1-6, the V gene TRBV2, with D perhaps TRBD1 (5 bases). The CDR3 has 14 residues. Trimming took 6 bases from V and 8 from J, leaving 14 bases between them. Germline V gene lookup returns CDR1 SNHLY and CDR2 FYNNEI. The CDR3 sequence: CASSRRQGDSPLHF. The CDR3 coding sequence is TGTGCCAGCAGCCGACGGCAGGGTGATTCACCCCTCCACTTT.

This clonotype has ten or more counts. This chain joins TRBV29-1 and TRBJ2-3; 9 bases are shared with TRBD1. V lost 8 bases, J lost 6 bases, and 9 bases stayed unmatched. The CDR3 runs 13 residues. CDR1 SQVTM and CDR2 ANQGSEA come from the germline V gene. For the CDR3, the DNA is TGCAGCCTGTCCGGGACAGGGCCCGATACGCAGTATTTT. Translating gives CSLSGTGPDTQYF.

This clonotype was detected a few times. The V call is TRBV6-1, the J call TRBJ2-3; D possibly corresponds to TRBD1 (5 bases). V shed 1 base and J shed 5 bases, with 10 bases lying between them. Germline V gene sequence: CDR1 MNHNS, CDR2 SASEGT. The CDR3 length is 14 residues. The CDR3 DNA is TGTGCCAGCAGTGAAGTCCGCAGGGAAGATACGCAGTATTTT. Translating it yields CASSEVRREDTQYF.

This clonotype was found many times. For the CDR3, the DNA is TGTGCCAGCAGCTTTGGACAGGGGGCGGGTGAAGCTTTCTTT. Its translation is CASSFGQGAGEAFF. The chain is built from TRBV13 and TRBJ1-1; 11 positions match TRBD1. Losses at the gene ends were 3 bases for V and 7 bases for J; bases not matched to a gene: 4. Germline V gives CDR1 PRHDT, CDR2 FYEKMQ (reference sequence). The CDR3 is made up of 14 amino acids.

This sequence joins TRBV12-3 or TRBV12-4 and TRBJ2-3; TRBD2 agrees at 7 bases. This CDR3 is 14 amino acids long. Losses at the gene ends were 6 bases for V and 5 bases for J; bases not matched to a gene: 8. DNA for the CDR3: TGTGCCAGCAGCCGGGGCAGGGAGGGAGATACGCAGTATTTT. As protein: CASSRGREGDTQYF.

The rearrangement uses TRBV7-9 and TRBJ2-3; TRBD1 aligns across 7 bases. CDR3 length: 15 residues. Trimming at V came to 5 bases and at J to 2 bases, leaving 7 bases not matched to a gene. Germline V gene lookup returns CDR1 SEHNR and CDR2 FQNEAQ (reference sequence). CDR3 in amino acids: CASSPRDRNTDTQYF. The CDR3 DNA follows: TGTGCCAGCAGCCCCCGGGACAGAAACACAGATACGCAGTATTTT.

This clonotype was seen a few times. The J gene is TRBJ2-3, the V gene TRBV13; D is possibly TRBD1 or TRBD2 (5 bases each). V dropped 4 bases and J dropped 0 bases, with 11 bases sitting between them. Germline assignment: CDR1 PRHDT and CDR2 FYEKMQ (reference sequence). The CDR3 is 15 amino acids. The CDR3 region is CASSSPGRSTDTQYF. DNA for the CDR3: TGTGCCAGCAGCTCGCCGGGACGCAGCACAGATACGCAGTATTTT.

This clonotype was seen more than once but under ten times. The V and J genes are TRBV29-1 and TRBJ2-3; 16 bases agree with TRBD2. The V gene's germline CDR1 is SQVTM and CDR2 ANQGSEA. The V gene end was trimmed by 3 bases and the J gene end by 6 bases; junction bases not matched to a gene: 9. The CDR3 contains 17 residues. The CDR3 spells CSVDMGLAGGPGDTQYF. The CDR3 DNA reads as TGCAGCGTTGATATGGGACTAGCGGGAGGGCCGGGGGATACGCAGTATTTT.

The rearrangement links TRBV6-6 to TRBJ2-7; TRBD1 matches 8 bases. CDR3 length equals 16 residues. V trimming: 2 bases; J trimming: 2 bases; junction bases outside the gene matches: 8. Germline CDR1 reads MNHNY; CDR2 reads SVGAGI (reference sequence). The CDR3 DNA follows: TGTGCCAGCAGTTACCCGGACGGACAGGGACCCTACGAGCAGTACTTC. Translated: CASSYPDGQGPYEQYF.

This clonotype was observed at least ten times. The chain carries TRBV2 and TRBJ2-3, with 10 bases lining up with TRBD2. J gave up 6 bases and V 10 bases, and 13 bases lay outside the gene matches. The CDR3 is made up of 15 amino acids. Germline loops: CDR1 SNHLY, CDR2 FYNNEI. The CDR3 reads CATRPVSGGQDTQYF. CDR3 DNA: TGTGCCACCCGCCCGGTTAGCGGGGGGCAGGATACGCAGTATTTT.

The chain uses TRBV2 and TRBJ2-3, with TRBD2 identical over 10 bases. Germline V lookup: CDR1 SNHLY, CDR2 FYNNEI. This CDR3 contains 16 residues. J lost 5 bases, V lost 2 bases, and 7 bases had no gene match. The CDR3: CASSEHGSGGKDTQYF. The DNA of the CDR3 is TGTGCCAGCAGTGAACACGGTAGCGGGGGGAAAGATACGCAGTATTTT.

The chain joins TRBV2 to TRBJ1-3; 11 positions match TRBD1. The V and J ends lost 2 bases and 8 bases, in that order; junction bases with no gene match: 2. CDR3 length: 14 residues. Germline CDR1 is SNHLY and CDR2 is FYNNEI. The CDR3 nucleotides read TGTGCCAGCAGTGAAAGGGGACAGGGGGACACCATATATTTT. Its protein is CASSERGQGDTIYF.

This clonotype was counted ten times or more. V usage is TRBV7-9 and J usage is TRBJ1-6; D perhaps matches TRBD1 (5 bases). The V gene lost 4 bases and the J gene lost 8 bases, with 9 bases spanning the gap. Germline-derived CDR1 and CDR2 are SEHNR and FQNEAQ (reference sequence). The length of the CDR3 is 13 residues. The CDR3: CASSSGGDSPLHF. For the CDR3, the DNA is TGTGCCAGCAGCTCCGGGGGGGATTCACCCCTCCACTTT.

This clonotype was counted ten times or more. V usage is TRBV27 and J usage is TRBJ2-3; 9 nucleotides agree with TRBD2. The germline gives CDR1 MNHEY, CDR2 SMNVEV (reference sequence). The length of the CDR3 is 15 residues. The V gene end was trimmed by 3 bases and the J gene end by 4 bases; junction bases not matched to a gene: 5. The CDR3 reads CASSLRGREADTQYF. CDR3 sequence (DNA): TGTGCCAGCAGTTTGCGCGGGAGGGAGGCAGATACGCAGTATTTT.

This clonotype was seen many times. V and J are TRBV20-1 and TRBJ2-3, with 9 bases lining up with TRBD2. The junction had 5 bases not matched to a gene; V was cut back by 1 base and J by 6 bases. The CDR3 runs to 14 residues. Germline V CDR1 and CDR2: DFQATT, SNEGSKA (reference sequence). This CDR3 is CSARGAGGPDTQYF. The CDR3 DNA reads TGCAGTGCTAGAGGGGCGGGAGGGCCGGATACGCAGTATTTT.

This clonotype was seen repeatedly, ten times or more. The CDR3 loop is CASSWRGQGPNNEQFF. CDR3 DNA: TGTGCCAGCAGTTGGAGAGGACAGGGGCCCAACAATGAGCAGTTCTTC. This chain links TRBV6-2 or TRBV6-3 with TRBJ2-1, with 9 bases that match TRBD1. The V gene end was trimmed by 4 bases and the J gene end by 5 bases; junction bases not matched to a gene: 9. CDR1 is MNHEY and CDR2 is SVGEGT in the germline V gene. This CDR3 contains 16 residues.

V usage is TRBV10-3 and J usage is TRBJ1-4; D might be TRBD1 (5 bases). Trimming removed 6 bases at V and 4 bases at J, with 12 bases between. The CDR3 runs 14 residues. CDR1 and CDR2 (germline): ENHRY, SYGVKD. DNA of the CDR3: TGTGCCATCAGGGCAGGGATGAATAATGAAAAACTGTTTTTT. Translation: CAIRAGMNNEKLFF.

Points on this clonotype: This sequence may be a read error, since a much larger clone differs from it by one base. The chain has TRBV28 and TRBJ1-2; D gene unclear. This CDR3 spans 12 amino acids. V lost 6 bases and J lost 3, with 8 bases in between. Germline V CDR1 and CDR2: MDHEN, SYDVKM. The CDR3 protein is CASRRADYGYTF. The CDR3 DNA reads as TGTGCCAGCAGACGGGCGGACTATGGCTACACCTTC.

Written as DNA, the CDR3 is TGTGCCAGCTCACCAGAACAGAGCTCCTACAATGAGCAGTTCTTC. Protein sequence: CASSPEQSSYNEQFF. The chain uses TRBV18 and TRBJ2-1, with unresolved D. Looked up from germline, CDR1 is KGHSH and CDR2 is LQKENI. V was clipped by 2 bases and J by 0 bases, with 8 bases between them. The CDR3 runs to 15 residues.

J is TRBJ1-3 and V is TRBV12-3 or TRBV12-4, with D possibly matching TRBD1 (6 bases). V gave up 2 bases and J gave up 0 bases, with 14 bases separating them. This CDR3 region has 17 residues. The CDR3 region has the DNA TGTGCCAGCAGTTTATTGGGGGCTTGGACCTCTGGAAACACCATATATTTT. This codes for CASSLLGAWTSGNTIYF.

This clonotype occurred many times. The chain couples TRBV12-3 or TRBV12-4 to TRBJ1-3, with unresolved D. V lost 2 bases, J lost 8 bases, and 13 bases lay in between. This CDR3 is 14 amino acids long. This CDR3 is CASSLLAGVYTIYF. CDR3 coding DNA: TGTGCCAGCAGTTTATTGGCCGGGGTGTACACCATATATTTT.